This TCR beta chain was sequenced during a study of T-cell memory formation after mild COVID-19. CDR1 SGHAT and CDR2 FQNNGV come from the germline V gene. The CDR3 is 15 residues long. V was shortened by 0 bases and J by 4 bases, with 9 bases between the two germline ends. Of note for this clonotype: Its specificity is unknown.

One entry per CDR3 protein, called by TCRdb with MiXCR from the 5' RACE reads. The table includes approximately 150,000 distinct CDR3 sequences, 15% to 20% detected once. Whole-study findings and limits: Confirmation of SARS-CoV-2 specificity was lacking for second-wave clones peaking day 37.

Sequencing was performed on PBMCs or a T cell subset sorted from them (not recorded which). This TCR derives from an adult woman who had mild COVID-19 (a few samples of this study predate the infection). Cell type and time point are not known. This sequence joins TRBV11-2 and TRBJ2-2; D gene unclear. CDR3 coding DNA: TGTGCCAGCAGCTTAGAGATAGGCCCCACCGGGGAGCTGTTTTTT. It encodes CASSLEIGPTGELFF.